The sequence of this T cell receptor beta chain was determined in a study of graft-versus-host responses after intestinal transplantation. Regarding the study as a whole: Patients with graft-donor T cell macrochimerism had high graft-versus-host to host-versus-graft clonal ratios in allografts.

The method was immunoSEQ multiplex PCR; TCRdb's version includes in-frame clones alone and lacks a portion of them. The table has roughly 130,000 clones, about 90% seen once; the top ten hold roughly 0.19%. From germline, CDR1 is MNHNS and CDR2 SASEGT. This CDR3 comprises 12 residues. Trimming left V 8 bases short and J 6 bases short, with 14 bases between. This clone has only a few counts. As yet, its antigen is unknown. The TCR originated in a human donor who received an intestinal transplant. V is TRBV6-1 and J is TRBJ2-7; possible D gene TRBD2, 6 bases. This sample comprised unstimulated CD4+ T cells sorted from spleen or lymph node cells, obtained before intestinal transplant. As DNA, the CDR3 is TGTGCCAGCTGGGGCGGGAACCGCGAGCAGTACTTC. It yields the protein CASWGGNREQYF.